This T cell receptor beta chain was recovered during a study of blood T cell repertoires in COVID-19. The overall study: Sources were T cells, B-cell-depleted T cells, or PBMCs; the material itself was cDNA or gDNA.

Trimming removed 1 base from V and 2 bases from J, with 14 bases in between. This CDR3 has 16 residues. CDR1 is MGHDK and CDR2 is SYGVNS in the germline V gene. As handled by the study authors: Counts of nucleated cells, estimated from reference gene primer amplification, were obtained. Assay: immunoSEQ multiplex PCR; the TCRdb copy retains only in-frame clones and omits some. That table supplies the V and J calls and clone size; D and trimming were determined from the DNA. This sample carries 120,000 to 150,000 clones, about 83% of them seen once, and the ten largest clones take around 8.6%. The gene calls are TRBV25-1 and TRBJ2-5; tentatively, D is TRBD1 (5 bases). Sequenced input: peripheral blood. The clonotype was recovered from a woman between 50 and 59 years old with active or convalescent COVID-19. CDR3 bases: TGTGCCAGCAGTGAATCGTTAGGACAAGTTCAAGAGACCCAGTACTTC. Its translation: CASSESLGQVQETQYF.